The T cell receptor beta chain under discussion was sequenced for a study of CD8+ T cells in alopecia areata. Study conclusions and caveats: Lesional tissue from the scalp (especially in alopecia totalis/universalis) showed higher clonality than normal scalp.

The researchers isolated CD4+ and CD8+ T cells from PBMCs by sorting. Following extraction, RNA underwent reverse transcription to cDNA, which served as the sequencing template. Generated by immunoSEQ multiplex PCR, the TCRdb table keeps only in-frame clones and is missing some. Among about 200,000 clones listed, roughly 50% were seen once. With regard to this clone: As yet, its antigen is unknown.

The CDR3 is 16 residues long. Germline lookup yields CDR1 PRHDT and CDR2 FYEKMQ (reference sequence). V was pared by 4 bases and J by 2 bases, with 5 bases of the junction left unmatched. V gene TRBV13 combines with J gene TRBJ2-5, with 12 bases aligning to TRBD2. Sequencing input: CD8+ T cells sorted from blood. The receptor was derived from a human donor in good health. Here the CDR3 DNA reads TGTGCCAGCAGCTCTAGACTAGCGGGGGTTCAAGAGACCCAGTACTTC. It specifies CASSSRLAGVQETQYF.